This is a list of T cell receptor beta chains from one sample in a study of cytomegalovirus exposure and HLA in healthy donors. The table came from immunoSEQ multiplex PCR; TCRdb's copy has only in-frame clones and leaves some out. There are some 130,000 clones in the sample; roughly 83% occur only once, and about 2% lies in the top ten. Source material: PBMCs. These receptors all come from a man between 18 and 35 years old in good health and CMV-seronegative. The CDR3 runs from the conserved cysteine through the conserved F or W. A D gene is named only where the DNA matches it firmly. Clone size is shown for a subset of rows, as once, few, many or a class of expanded clone.

v_gene: TRBV21-1; j_gene: TRBJ2-2; abundance: -; d_gene: -; CDR3nt: TGTGCCAGCAGCAAAAATCGGCTAGGACAGCAACACACCGGGGAGCTGTTTTTT; CDR3aa: CASSKNRLGQQHTGELFF
v_gene: TRBV27; j_gene: TRBJ2-7; abundance: -; d_gene: TRBD1; CDR3nt: TGTGCCAGCATTCAGGCAGGGGGCGTCGGTTTATCCTACGAGCAGTACTTC; CDR3aa: CASIQAGGVGLSYEQYF
v_gene: TRBV7-3; j_gene: TRBJ2-1; abundance: once; d_gene: -; CDR3nt: TGTGCCAGCAGCTTAACCCTGGGTGCGGGGCCCAGCTTGGGTGAGCAGTTCTTC; CDR3aa: CASSLTLGAGPSLGEQFF
v_gene: TRBV11-2; j_gene: TRBJ2-1; abundance: -; d_gene: -; CDR3nt: TGTGCCAGCAGCTCCAGACTAGGAGGAGAGGCGCAGTTCTTC; CDR3aa: CASSSRLGGEAQFF
v_gene: TRBV28; j_gene: TRBJ1-1; abundance: -; d_gene: TRBD1; CDR3nt: TGTGCCAGCAGTTTAACAGGGGGCTCTATCCTCGGAGGGACTGAAGCTTTCTTT; CDR3aa: CASSLTGGSILGGTEAFF
v_gene: TRBV18; j_gene: TRBJ1-5; abundance: -; d_gene: -; CDR3nt: TGTGCCAGCTCACCAGGGGAGGATCGGCCCCAGCATTTT; CDR3aa: CASSPGEDRPQHF
v_gene: TRBV2; j_gene: TRBJ1-5; abundance: -; d_gene: -; CDR3nt: TGTGCCAGCAACAGGGCCTATCAGCCCCAGCATTTT; CDR3aa: CASNRAYQPQHF
v_gene: TRBV4-3; j_gene: TRBJ1-6; abundance: -; d_gene: -; CDR3nt: TGCGCCAGCAGCCAAACGGGGGTTTATAATTCACCCCTCCACTTT; CDR3aa: CASSQTGVYNSPLHF
v_gene: TRBV5-1; j_gene: TRBJ1-1; abundance: few; d_gene: TRBD1; CDR3nt: TGCGCCAGCAGCCGATTAGACAGGGGAAGGGGTGCTGAAGCTTTCTTT; CDR3aa: CASSRLDRGRGAEAFF
v_gene: TRBV25-1; j_gene: TRBJ2-7; abundance: few; d_gene: TRBD2; CDR3nt: TGTGGGACTAGCGGGTCCTACGAGCAGTACTTC; CDR3aa: CGTSGSYEQYF
v_gene: TRBV4-2; j_gene: TRBJ2-1; abundance: -; d_gene: -; CDR3nt: TGTGCCAGCAGCCAGGGGGAGAGGGGGGAGCAGTTCTTC; CDR3aa: CASSQGERGEQFF
v_gene: TRBV30; j_gene: TRBJ1-1; abundance: -; d_gene: TRBD1; CDR3nt: TGTGCCTGGGAGGCAGGGGGTGATAGTGAAGCTTTCTTT; CDR3aa: CAWEAGGDSEAFF
v_gene: TRBV10-2; j_gene: TRBJ2-2; abundance: -; d_gene: -; CDR3nt: TGCGCCAGCAGTTCCGGGACTTTCACCGGGGAGCTGTTTTTT; CDR3aa: CASSSGTFTGELFF
v_gene: TRBV9; j_gene: TRBJ2-2; abundance: once; d_gene: TRBD2; CDR3nt: TGTGCCAGCAGCGACGGGACTAGCAGCACCGGGGAGCTGTTTTTT; CDR3aa: CASSDGTSSTGELFF
v_gene: TRBV5-6; j_gene: TRBJ2-3; abundance: -; d_gene: -; CDR3nt: TGTGCCAGCAGCTTGCCCAGCGGTACTACAGATACGCAGTATTTT; CDR3aa: CASSLPSGTTDTQYF
v_gene: TRBV6-5; j_gene: TRBJ2-5; abundance: -; d_gene: TRBD2; CDR3nt: TGTGCCAGCAGTTTAGGGACTAGCGGGAGTAGAGAGACCCAGTACTTC; CDR3aa: CASSLGTSGSRETQYF
v_gene: TRBV5-1; j_gene: TRBJ1-6; abundance: -; d_gene: TRBD1; CDR3nt: TGCGCCAGCAGCTTGGCCACAGGGGGCGGTTCACCCCTCCACTTT; CDR3aa: CASSLATGGGSPLHF
v_gene: TRBV5-1; j_gene: TRBJ2-3; abundance: -; d_gene: -; CDR3nt: TGCGCCAGCAGCTTGGACAGGTTAGATACGCAGTATTTT; CDR3aa: CASSLDRLDTQYF
v_gene: TRBV7-3; j_gene: TRBJ2-7; abundance: -; d_gene: TRBD2; CDR3nt: TGTGCCAGCAGTTTAACTAGCGGGAGAGCCTACGAGCAGTACTTC; CDR3aa: CASSLTSGRAYEQYF
v_gene: TRBV7-9; j_gene: TRBJ1-1; abundance: few; d_gene: -; CDR3nt: TGTGCCAGCAGCTTAGGGCAGGGCTCGAACACTGAAGCTTTCTTT; CDR3aa: CASSLGQGSNTEAFF